What follows are 21 T cell receptor beta chains derived from one specimen sequenced in a study of cytomegalovirus exposure and HLA in healthy donors. Assay used: immunoSEQ multiplex PCR; TCRdb lists only in-frame clones, some missing. Here the sample spans roughly 250,000 clones, more than 75% being singletons. Sequencing used PBMCs. These receptors were taken from a man younger than 35 in good health and CMV-seronegative.

The chain uses TRBV7-9 and TRBJ2-7; the D gene is possibly TRBD2 (5 bases). This CDR3 contains 12 residues. Trimming left V 4 bases short and J 4 bases short, with 8 bases between. Germline lookup yields CDR1 SEHNR and CDR2 FQNEAQ (reference sequence). The CDR3 nucleotides read TGTGCCAGCAGCTCGTGGGAGTACGAGCAGTACTTC. It translates to CASSSWEYEQYF.

The rearrangement uses TRBV28 and TRBJ2-6; D unresolved. Trimming stripped 5 bases from V and 2 bases from J, with 10 bases between. Germline values: CDR1 MDHEN, CDR2 SYDVKM. This CDR3 spans 15 amino acids. CDR3 loop: CASSPRRTGANVLTF. The CDR3 DNA reads as TGTGCCAGCAGTCCCCGTAGAACTGGGGCCAACGTCCTGACTTTC.

This clone was detected only a few times. V and J are TRBV7-9 and TRBJ2-1; D not certain. The CDR3 is 13 residues long. The germline gives CDR1 SEHNR, CDR2 FQNEAQ (reference sequence). The V gene lost 7 bases and the J gene lost 4 bases, with 11 bases spanning the gap. The DNA for the CDR3 is TGTGCCAGCACCACGGCCGGGTACAATGAGCAGTTCTTC. This translates into CASTTAGYNEQFF.

The chain carries TRBV6-5 and TRBJ2-6; D perhaps matches TRBD2 (5 bases). The CDR3 runs to 15 residues. CDR1 and CDR2 from the germline V gene are MNHEY and SVGAGI. Trimming left V 6 bases short and J 0 bases short, with 9 bases between. CDR3 in DNA: TGTGCCAGCAGCCCTAGCAACTCTGGGGCCAACGTCCTGACTTTC. Protein product: CASSPSNSGANVLTF.

The chain links TRBV9 to TRBJ2-3; D is perhaps TRBD2 (6 bases). V was pared by 3 bases and J by 0 bases, with 17 bases between. The germline V gene has CDR1 SGDLS and CDR2 YYNGEE. This CDR3 is 17 amino acids long. CDR3 amino acids: CASSAGTRIMSTDTQYF. The CDR3 bases are TGTGCCAGCAGCGCCGGGACTCGAATTATGAGCACAGATACGCAGTATTTT.

This chain connects TRBV28 to TRBJ2-7, with 7 bases fitting TRBD1. Germline-derived CDR1 and CDR2 are MDHEN and SYDVKM. CDR3 size: 15 residues. After removal of 6 bases from V and 1 base from J, the junction contained 9 bases not matched to a gene. The DNA of the CDR3 is TGTGCCAGCAGAGAAGTCCCGGGACAGTCCTACGAGCAGTACTTC. Translation: CASREVPGQSYEQYF.

The genes are TRBV10-3 and TRBJ1-2, with a possible D match to TRBD1 (5 bases). The CDR3 covers 15 residues. Germline-derived CDR1 and CDR2 are ENHRY and SYGVKD. V shed 8 bases and J shed 5 bases, with 21 bases lying between them. The CDR3 here is CAIAGALSGDYGYTF. CDR3 in DNA: TGTGCCATCGCCGGGGCTCTCTCGGGAGATTATGGCTACACCTTC.

The gene calls are TRBV6-5 and TRBJ2-3; D might be TRBD2 (6 bases). CDR1 is MNHEY and CDR2 is SVGAGI in the germline V gene. Trimming took off 1 base at V and 2 bases at J, with 10 bases between the two ends. This CDR3 has 15 amino acids. The CDR3 region has the DNA TGTGCCAGCAGTTACTTGGGAGGAAACACAGATACGCAGTATTTT. It specifies CASSYLGGNTDTQYF.

In its sample, this clone was seen a few times. This chain connects TRBV27 to TRBJ2-2; D gene ambiguous. The CDR3 totals 15 residues. Germline-derived CDR1 and CDR2 are MNHEY and SMNVEV (reference sequence). Trimming left V 0 bases short and J 4 bases short, with 9 bases between. As DNA, the CDR3 is TGTGCCAGCAGTTTATCCGGCGGCCGCACCGGGGAGCTGTTTTTT. Protein product: CASSLSGGRTGELFF.

The CDR3 region is CASSSPSSGANVLTF. The CDR3 nucleotides read TGTGCCAGCAGTTCCCCGAGCTCTGGGGCCAACGTCCTGACTTTC. The V call is TRBV28, the J call TRBJ2-6; no reliable D call. CDR3 size: 15 residues. V lost 4 bases and J lost 0, with 7 bases in between. Germline CDR1 and CDR2: MDHEN and SYDVKM.

This clone appeared a single time. This sequence joins TRBV27 and TRBJ2-3, with D tentatively TRBD2 (5 bases). Trimming pared 3 bases from V and 2 bases from J, leaving 9 bases between. This CDR3 is 14 amino acids long. In germline, CDR1 is MNHEY, CDR2 SMNVEV (reference sequence). The CDR3: CASSFLDFTDTQYF. Written as DNA, the CDR3 is TGTGCCAGCAGTTTTCTGGACTTCACAGATACGCAGTATTTT.

This chain links TRBV5-4 with TRBJ2-2, with 8 bases matching TRBD1. The CDR3 consists of 15 residues. Germline lookup yields CDR1 SGHNT and CDR2 YYREEE (reference sequence). The junction had 5 bases not matched to a gene; V was cut back by 3 bases and J by 4 bases. CDR3 residues: CASSYGQGLTGELFF. CDR3 nucleotide sequence: TGTGCCAGCAGCTACGGACAGGGACTCACCGGGGAGCTGTTTTTT.

The J gene is TRBJ1-2, the V gene TRBV30; 12 positions agree with TRBD1. The CDR3 totals 15 residues. After removal of 4 bases from V and 8 bases from J, the junction contained 11 bases not matched to a gene. Germline V gives CDR1 GTSNPN, CDR2 SVGIG (reference sequence). DNA of the CDR3: TGTGCCTGGAACAACCCGGGACAGGGGGCGTGGGGCTACACCTTC. This encodes CAWNNPGQGAWGYTF.

The rearrangement links TRBV28 to TRBJ1-2; 8 bases are a match to TRBD1. J lost 4 bases, V lost 2 bases, and 9 bases had no gene match. The CDR3 totals 16 residues. Germline V gives CDR1 MDHEN, CDR2 SYDVKM. Here the CDR3 reads CASSLASGGFRYGYTF. The CDR3, as DNA: TGTGCCAGCAGTTTAGCATCAGGGGGCTTTCGCTATGGCTACACCTTC.

In nucleotides, the CDR3 is TGTGCCAGCAGTTTAAACGGGGGATTCACAGATACGCAGTATTTT. This encodes CASSLNGGFTDTQYF. The rearrangement links TRBV28 to TRBJ2-3, with D tentatively TRBD2 (6 bases). Germline V gene lookup returns CDR1 MDHEN and CDR2 SYDVKM. V was shortened by 2 bases and J by 2 bases, with 11 bases between the two germline ends. The CDR3 has 15 amino acids.

The V and J genes are TRBV9 and TRBJ2-1, with 10 bases lining up with TRBD2. Germline lookup yields CDR1 SGDLS and CDR2 YYNGEE. Unmatched junction bases numbered 4, after V lost 3 bases and J lost 10 bases. This CDR3 has 13 amino acids. CDR3 coding DNA: TGTGCCAGCAGCGATAGCGGGGGGCGAGAGCAGTTCTTC. It yields the protein CASSDSGGREQFF.

In its sample, this clone was seen a few times. The chain employs TRBV4-1 and TRBJ2-5, with 7 bases fitting TRBD1. Germline V gene lookup returns CDR1 MGHRA and CDR2 YSYEKL. V lost 4 bases and J lost 2; bases outside the gene matches: 1. The CDR3 runs 13 residues. The CDR3 reads CASSLRGQETQYF. CDR3 DNA sequence: TGCGCCAGCAGCCTCAGGGGGCAAGAGACCCAGTACTTC.

V usage is TRBV29-1 and J usage is TRBJ1-3; D is possibly TRBD1 (5 bases). Germline V CDR1 and CDR2: SQVTM, ANQGSEA. The CDR3 covers 13 residues. Trimming shortened V by 4 bases and J by 1 base, and 8 bases separated the two germline ends. CDR3 region: CSVARGSGNTIYF. CDR3 coding DNA: TGCAGCGTTGCCCGGGGGTCTGGAAACACCATATATTTT. Looking up the rest from reference TRBV29-1 and TRBJ1-3 gives the full variable domain: SAVISQKPSRDICQRGTSLTIQCQVDSQVTMMFWYRQQPGQSLTLIATANQGSEATYESGFVIDKFPISRPNLTFSTLTVSNMSPEDSSIYLCSVARGSGNTIYFGEGSWLTVV.

This clone was detected once. V is TRBV4-1 and J is TRBJ2-5, with D maybe TRBD2 (6 bases). V dropped 1 base and J dropped 1 base, with 13 bases sitting between them. The germline V gene encodes CDR1 MGHRA and CDR2 YSYEKL. This CDR3 spans 16 amino acids. CDR3 DNA: TGCGCCAGCAGCCAAGGGCAGGCGGGACTCCAAGAGACCCAGTACTTC. Encoded protein: CASSQGQAGLQETQYF.

The chain employs TRBV5-4 and TRBJ1-2; 8 nucleotides align to TRBD1. The CDR3 contains 15 residues. V was clipped by 0 bases and J by 8 bases; unmatched bases: 9. Per the germline V gene, CDR1 is SGHNT and CDR2 is YYREEE (reference sequence). CDR3 sequence: CASSLAGTGGVGYTF. CDR3 coding DNA: TGTGCCAGCAGCTTGGCCGGTACAGGGGGTGTAGGCTACACCTTC.

The V call is TRBV7-9, the J call TRBJ1-2, with D possibly matching TRBD1 (6 bases). The CDR3 has 15 amino acids. Germline CDR1 SEHNR, CDR2 FQNEAQ (reference sequence). V lost 5 bases and J lost 3, with 16 bases in between. CDR3 sequence (DNA): TGTGCCAGCAGCCCGCCAGGACAGATTCACTATGGCTACACCTTC. Residues: CASSPPGQIHYGYTF.